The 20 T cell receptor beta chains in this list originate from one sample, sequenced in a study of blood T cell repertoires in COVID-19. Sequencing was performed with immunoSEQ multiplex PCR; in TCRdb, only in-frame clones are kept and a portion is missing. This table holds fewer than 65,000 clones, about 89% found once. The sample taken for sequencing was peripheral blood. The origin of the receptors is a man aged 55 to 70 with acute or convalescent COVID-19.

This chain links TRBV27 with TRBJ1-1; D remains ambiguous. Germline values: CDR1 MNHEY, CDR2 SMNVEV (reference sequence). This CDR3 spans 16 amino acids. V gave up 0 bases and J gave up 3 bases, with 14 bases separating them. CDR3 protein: CASSLSPLTVHTEAFF. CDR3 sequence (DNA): TGTGCCAGCAGTTTATCCCCCCTTACGGTTCACACTGAAGCTTTCTTT.

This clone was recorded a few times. The CDR3, as DNA: TGTGCCAGCAGTTACGGCGTCAGACACTACACCTTC. Translating gives CASSYGVRHYTF. This chain uses TRBV6-2 or TRBV6-3 with TRBJ1-2; D is undetermined. V was pared by 2 bases and J by 10 bases, with 11 bases between. CDR3 size: 12 residues. Looked up from germline, CDR1 is MNHEY and CDR2 is SVGEGT.

CDR3 region: CASSLVYVQGDSYNSPLHF. As DNA, the CDR3 is TGTGCCAGCAGCTTAGTGTACGTACAGGGGGACTCCTATAATTCACCCCTCCACTTT. This chain links TRBV7-2 with TRBJ1-6; 8 bases fit TRBD1. Germline V lookup: CDR1 SGHTA, CDR2 FQGNSA. Germline trimming cut 1 base from V and 0 bases from J; bases unmatched to any gene: 8. The CDR3 spans 19 residues.

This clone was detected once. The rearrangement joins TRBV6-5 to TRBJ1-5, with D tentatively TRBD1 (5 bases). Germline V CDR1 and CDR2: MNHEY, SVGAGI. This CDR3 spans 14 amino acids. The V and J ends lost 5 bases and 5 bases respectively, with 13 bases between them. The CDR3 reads CASSTQIGDQPQHF. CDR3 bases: TGTGCCAGCAGTACGCAGATAGGGGATCAGCCCCAGCATTTT.

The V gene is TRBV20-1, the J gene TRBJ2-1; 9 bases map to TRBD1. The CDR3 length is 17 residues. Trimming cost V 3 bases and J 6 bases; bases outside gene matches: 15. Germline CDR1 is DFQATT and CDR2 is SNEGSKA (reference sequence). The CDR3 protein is CSASSIPGQGGINEQFF. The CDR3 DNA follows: TGCAGTGCTAGTTCTATCCCGGGACAGGGAGGAATCAATGAGCAGTTCTTC.

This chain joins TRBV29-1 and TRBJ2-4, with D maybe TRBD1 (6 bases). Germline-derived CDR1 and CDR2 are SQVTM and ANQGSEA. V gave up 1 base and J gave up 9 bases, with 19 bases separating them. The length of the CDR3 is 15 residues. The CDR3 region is CSVEGVRGGVGIQYF. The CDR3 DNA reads TGCAGCGTTGAAGGGGTCAGGGGCGGTGTTGGCATTCAGTACTTC.

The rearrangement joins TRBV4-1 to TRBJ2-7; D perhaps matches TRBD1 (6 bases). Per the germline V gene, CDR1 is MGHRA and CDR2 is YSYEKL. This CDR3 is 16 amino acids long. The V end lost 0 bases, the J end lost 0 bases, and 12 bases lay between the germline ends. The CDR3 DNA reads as TGCGCCAGCAGCCAAGAACAGGGAGTTCCCTCCTACGAGCAGTACTTC. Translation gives CASSQEQGVPSYEQYF.

CDR3 bases: TGTGCCAGCAGGTCGTTGGGAGGGCCTATGAACACTGAAGCTTTCTTT. Translating it yields CASRSLGGPMNTEAFF. This chain joins TRBV27 and TRBJ1-1; no reliable D call. The V and J ends lost 6 bases and 0 bases respectively, with 17 bases between them. The CDR3 spans 16 residues. In germline, CDR1 is MNHEY, CDR2 SMNVEV (reference sequence).

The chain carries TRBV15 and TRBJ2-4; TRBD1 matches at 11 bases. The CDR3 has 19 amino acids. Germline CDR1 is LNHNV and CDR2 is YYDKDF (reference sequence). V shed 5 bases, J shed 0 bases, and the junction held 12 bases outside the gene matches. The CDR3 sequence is CATSRRGQGAPIAKNIQYF. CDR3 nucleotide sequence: TGTGCCACCAGCCGCCGCGGACAGGGGGCCCCAATAGCCAAAAACATTCAGTACTTC.

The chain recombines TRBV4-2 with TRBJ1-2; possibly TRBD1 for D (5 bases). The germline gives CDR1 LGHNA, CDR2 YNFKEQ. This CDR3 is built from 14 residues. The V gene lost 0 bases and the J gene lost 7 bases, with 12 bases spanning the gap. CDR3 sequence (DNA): TGTGCCAGCAGCCAAGACAGGGTTGGGTCTGGCTACACCTTC. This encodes CASSQDRVGSGYTF.

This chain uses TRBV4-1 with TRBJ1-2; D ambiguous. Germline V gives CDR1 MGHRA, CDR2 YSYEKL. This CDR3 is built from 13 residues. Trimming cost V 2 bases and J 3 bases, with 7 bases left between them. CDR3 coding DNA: TGCGCCAGCAGCCAAAAGGCGGACTATGGCTACACCTTC. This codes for CASSQKADYGYTF.

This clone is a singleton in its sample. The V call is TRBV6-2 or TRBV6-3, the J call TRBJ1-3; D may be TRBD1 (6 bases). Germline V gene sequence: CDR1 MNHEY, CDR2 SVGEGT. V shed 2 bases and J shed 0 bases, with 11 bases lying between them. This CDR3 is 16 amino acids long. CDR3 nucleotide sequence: TGTGCCAGCAGTTACGGGACAATTACCTCTGGAAACACCATATATTTT. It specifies CASSYGTITSGNTIYF.

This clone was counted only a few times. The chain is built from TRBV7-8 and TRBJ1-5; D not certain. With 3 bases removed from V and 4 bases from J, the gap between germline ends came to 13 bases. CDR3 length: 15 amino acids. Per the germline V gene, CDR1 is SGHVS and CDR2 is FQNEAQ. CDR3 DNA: TGTGCCAGCAGCTTGGGCAGCTTAAGAAATCAGCCCCAGCATTTT. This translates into CASSLGSLRNQPQHF.

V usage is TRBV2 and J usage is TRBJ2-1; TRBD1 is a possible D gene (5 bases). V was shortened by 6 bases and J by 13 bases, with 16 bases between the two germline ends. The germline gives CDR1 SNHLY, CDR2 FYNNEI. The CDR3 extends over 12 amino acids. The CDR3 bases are TGTGCCAGCAGACTTGGGGCGCTTGAACAGTTCTTC. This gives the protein CASRLGALEQFF.

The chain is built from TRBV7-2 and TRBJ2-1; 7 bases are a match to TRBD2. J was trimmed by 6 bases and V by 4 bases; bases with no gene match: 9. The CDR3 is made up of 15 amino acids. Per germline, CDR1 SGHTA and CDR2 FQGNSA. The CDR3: CASSYPGGFLNEQFF. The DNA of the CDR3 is TGTGCCAGCAGCTATCCGGGGGGTTTTCTCAATGAGCAGTTCTTC.

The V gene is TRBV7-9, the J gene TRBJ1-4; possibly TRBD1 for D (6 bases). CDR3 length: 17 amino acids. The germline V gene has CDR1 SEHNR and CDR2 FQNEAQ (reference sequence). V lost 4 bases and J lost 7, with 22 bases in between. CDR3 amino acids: CASSYAPSRGRREKLFF. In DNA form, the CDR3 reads TGTGCCAGCAGCTACGCCCCCTCGCGGGGGCGTCGTGAAAAACTGTTTTTT.

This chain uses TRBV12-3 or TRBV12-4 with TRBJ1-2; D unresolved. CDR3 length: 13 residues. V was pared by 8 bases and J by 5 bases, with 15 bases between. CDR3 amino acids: CASWAEKIYGYTF. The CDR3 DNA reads TGTGCCAGCTGGGCAGAGAAAATATATGGCTACACCTTC.

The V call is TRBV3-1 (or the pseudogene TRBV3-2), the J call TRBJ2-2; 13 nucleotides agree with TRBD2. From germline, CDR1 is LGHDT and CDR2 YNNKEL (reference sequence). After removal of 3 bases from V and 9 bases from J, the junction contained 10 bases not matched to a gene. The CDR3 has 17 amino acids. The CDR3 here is CASSHLRRTSGGWELFF. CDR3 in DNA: TGTGCCAGCAGCCACCTCCGAAGGACTAGCGGGGGATGGGAGCTGTTTTTT.

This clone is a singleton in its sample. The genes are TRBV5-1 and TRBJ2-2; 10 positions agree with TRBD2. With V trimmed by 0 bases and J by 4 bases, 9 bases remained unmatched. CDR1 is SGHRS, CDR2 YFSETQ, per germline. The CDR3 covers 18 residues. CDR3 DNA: TGCGCCAGCAGCTTGGATAGCGGGGGGCCTTCGAGCACCGGGGAGCTGTTTTTT. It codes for CASSLDSGGPSSTGELFF.

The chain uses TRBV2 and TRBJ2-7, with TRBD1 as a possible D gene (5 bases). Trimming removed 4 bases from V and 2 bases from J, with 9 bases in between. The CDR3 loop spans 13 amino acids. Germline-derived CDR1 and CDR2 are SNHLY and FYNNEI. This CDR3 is CASSGRTPYEQYF. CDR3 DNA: TGTGCCAGCAGTGGAAGGACACCCTACGAGCAGTACTTC.